The rows below give T cell receptor beta chains drawn from one sample of a study of cytotoxic CD8 clonotypes in ibrutinib-treated CLL. This table comes from immunoSEQ multiplex PCR, and its TCRdb copy is limited to in-frame clones, with some not included. Of some 300,000 clones in the sample, around four fifths were seen once. Sample: PBMCs, taken before ibrutinib treatment. Receptor source: a human donor with chronic lymphocytic leukemia. CDR3s include the opening cysteine and the closing phenylalanine or tryptophan. D genes are given only for firm matches. Where a row states a size, it is once, few, many or the class of an expanded clone; other rows omit it.

v_gene,j_gene,d_gene,abundance,CDR3nt,CDR3aa
TRBV7-2,TRBJ2-7,TRBD1,.,TGTGCCAGCAGCTTAGGGTGGGGACAGCACTACGAGCAGTACTTC,CASSLGWGQHYEQYF
TRBV5-4,TRBJ1-2,.,.,TGTGCCAGCAGCTTGCCGGGATCCAGGGTCGCCTATGGCTACACCTTC,CASSLPGSRVAYGYTF
TRBV4-1,TRBJ1-2,.,.,TGCGCCAGCAGCCAAGCGGGCCTGCGCGGCTACACCTTC,CASSQAGLRGYTF
TRBV7-9,TRBJ2-2,TRBD1,.,TGTGCCAGCAGCTTGACAGGGTCGCCCGGGGAGCTGTTTTTT,CASSLTGSPGELFF
TRBV29-1,TRBJ1-1,.,.,TGCAGCGTTGAAGTAATCGGGCAATCCACTGAAGCTTTCTTT,CSVEVIGQSTEAFF
TRBV5-4,TRBJ2-1,TRBD1,.,TGTGCCAGCAGCCAAGGACAGGGGGCGTGGAATGAGCAGTTCTTC,CASSQGQGAWNEQFF
TRBV5-8,TRBJ1-1,.,.,TGTGCCAGCAGAGAGTACACTGAAGCTTTCTTT,CASREYTEAFF
TRBV6-5,TRBJ1-5,.,.,TGTGCCAGCAGTCCCGTCTTGAATAAGCCCCAGCATTTT,CASSPVLNKPQHF
TRBV13,TRBJ2-3,.,.,TGTGCCAGCAGGCGCTTAGATACGCAGTATTTT,CASRRLDTQYF
TRBV28,TRBJ2-3,.,.,TGTGCCAGCAGCCTTATCGGGGCCGGGACACCCTTCACAGATACGCAGTATTTT,CASSLIGAGTPFTDTQYF
TRBV7-2,TRBJ2-5,TRBD1,once,TGTGCCAGCAGCTTAGAGGGACAGGGTGGGGAGACCCAGTACTTC,CASSLEGQGGETQYF
TRBV6-5,TRBJ1-2,TRBD1,.,TGTGCCAGCAGTTACTCGCAGGGGGAGTATGGCTACACCTTC,CASSYSQGEYGYTF
TRBV7-2,TRBJ2-2,TRBD2,.,TGTGCCAGCAGCTTAGAGGGACTAGCGGGGTACACCGGGGAGCTGTTTTTT,CASSLEGLAGYTGELFF
TRBV15,TRBJ1-1,.,.,TGTGCCACCAGCAGAGATATGGGGAAAGCTTTCTTT,CATSRDMGKAFF
TRBV7-2,TRBJ1-5,.,.,TGTGCCAGCAGCTCGGCAGTTTTTCGCAATCAGCCCCAGCATTTT,CASSSAVFRNQPQHF
TRBV29-1,TRBJ1-2,TRBD1,.,TGCAGCGTTCCAGACAGGGGGGGCTCCTATGGCTACACCTTC,CSVPDRGGSYGYTF
TRBV6-4,TRBJ1-1,.,.,TGTGCCAGCAGTAGGGGCCGCTCGCATAGGAACACTGAAGCTTTCTTT,CASSRGRSHRNTEAFF
TRBV10-3,TRBJ2-1,TRBD2,once,TGTGCCATCGGACTAGCGGGACTCAATGAGCAGTTCTTC,CAIGLAGLNEQFF
TRBV4-1,TRBJ2-7,.,.,TGCGCCAGCAGCCAAGGGGGGTCCCCCTACGAGCAGTACTTC,CASSQGGSPYEQYF
TRBV15,TRBJ1-1,.,few,TGTGCCACCAGCGTAGGGATTCTCCAGAACACTGAAGCTTTCTTT,CATSVGILQNTEAFF
TRBV5-1,TRBJ2-5,.,.,TGCGCCAGCAGCTTGGTTACGACAGGGAGGCAAGAGACCCAGTACTTC,CASSLVTTGRQETQYF
TRBV9,TRBJ1-1,TRBD1,few,TGTGCCAGCAGCGGTAGGACAGGTTCTACTGAAGCTTTCTTT,CASSGRTGSTEAFF
TRBV2,TRBJ2-5,.,.,TGTGCCAGCAGTGATGAGCCCAGGGAGACCCAGTACTTC,CASSDEPRETQYF
TRBV5-4,TRBJ1-1,.,.,TGTGCCAGCAGCTTGGCCTCAGGGAGGAACACTGAAGCTTTCTTT,CASSLASGRNTEAFF
TRBV7-2,TRBJ2-3,.,once,TGTGCCAGCAGTTACCTCTTGGGGTTGGACACAGATACGCAGTATTTT,CASSYLLGLDTDTQYF
TRBV28,TRBJ2-2,TRBD2,.,TGTGCCAGCAGTCATCAACAGGGACTAGCGGGATCCCGGGAGCTGTTTTTT,CASSHQQGLAGSRELFF
TRBV28,TRBJ2-1,TRBD2,.,TGTGCCAGCAGTTTATTAGGCAGTCTAGCGGGCGACAATGAGCAGTTCTTC,CASSLLGSLAGDNEQFF
TRBV9,TRBJ2-7,.,.,TGTGCCAGCAGCGGTGACTCTTCGTTTGCGTACGAGCAGTACTTC,CASSGDSSFAYEQYF
TRBV6-5,TRBJ2-7,.,few,TGTGCCAGCAGTCCGGCGTCCTACGAGCAGTACTTC,CASSPASYEQYF
TRBV10-3,TRBJ2-5,TRBD2,.,TGTGCCATCAGTGAGGGGACTAGCGGGAGGGCCGAAGAGACCCAGTACTTC,CAISEGTSGRAEETQYF
TRBV30,TRBJ1-3,TRBD1,once,TGTGCCTGGAGTGAACAGGGGTGGTCTGGAAACACCATATATTTT,CAWSEQGWSGNTIYF
TRBV6-5,TRBJ2-7,.,.,TGTGCCAGCAGTTACCTTGACATATCCGCCTACTACGAGCAGTACTTC,CASSYLDISAYYEQYF
TRBV5-1,TRBJ1-2,.,few,TGCGCCAGCAGCACCAGAGCTAACTATGGCTACACCTTC,CASSTRANYGYTF
TRBV29-1,TRBJ1-4,.,.,TGCAGCGTTGCTAACAGCCCCAATGAAAAACTGTTTTTT,CSVANSPNEKLFF
TRBV7-6,TRBJ1-4,.,.,TGTGCCAGCAGCTTAGGTCCGGGTAATGAAAAACTGTTTTTT,CASSLGPGNEKLFF
TRBV4-3,TRBJ2-1,.,.,TGCGCCAGCAGCCAAGCTGGAGGGCTCATTGAGCAGTTCTTC,CASSQAGGLIEQFF